This TCR beta chain was observed in a study of T cell changes during pregnancy in multiple sclerosis. Germline V CDR1 and CDR2: SQVTM, ANQGSEA. The CDR3 is 13 amino acids. Trimming took off 4 bases at V and 2 bases at J, with 11 bases between the two ends. Profiling relied on immunoSEQ multiplex PCR, and the TCRdb table lists in-frame clones only, not all of them. Seen here are around 97,000 clones, around nine tenths observed once, and the top ten hold around 0.92%. This clone came up once. Sample: peripheral blood, taken after pregnancy. The sequence was obtained from a female donor with multiple sclerosis, enrolled in a pregnancy study. The chain has TRBV29-1 and TRBJ1-1, with D possibly being TRBD1 (6 bases). CDR3 sequence (DNA): TGCAGCGTTGTGTCAGGGGCTAACACTGAAGCTTTCTTT. This sequence encodes CSVVSGANTEAFF.